Following are 15 T cell receptor beta chains from one sample sequenced in a study of vaccination effects on CD4 cells after COVID-19. Measured with immunoSEQ multiplex PCR; TCRdb has only the in-frame clones, and not every one. The table has under 20,000 clones, around 76% seen once. ViraFEST used viral peptide pools to expand antigen-specific CD4+ T cells before sequencing. Investigators separated out CD4+ T cells once around 9 days of culture had passed. Confirmation by PCR established that the person had SARS-CoV-2 infection between March and December 2020. Their antigen targets remain unknown. This specimen was CD4+ T cells from PBMCs cultured with SARS-CoV-2 spike peptides, taken before COVID-19 vaccination. Receptor source: a human donor who had a prior SARS-CoV-2 infection.

The chain uses TRBV7-2 and TRBJ2-5; D may be TRBD1 or TRBD2 (5 bases each). This CDR3 contains 15 residues. V lost 5 bases and J lost 4, with 17 bases in between. Germline values: CDR1 SGHTA, CDR2 FQGNSA. For the CDR3, the DNA is TGTGCCAGCAGCCGTCGGACATTCGGAGGAGAGACCCAGTACTTC. This gives the protein CASSRRTFGGETQYF.

The rearrangement joins TRBV7-3 to TRBJ1-6; no clear D gene. V was shortened by 5 bases and J by 3 bases, with 5 bases between the two germline ends. In germline, CDR1 is SGHTA, CDR2 FQGTGA. CDR3 size: 13 residues. The CDR3 coding sequence is TGTGCCAGCAGCGCCGTCTATAATTCACCCCTCCACTTT. Translation gives CASSAVYNSPLHF.

This clone turned up a few times. V usage is TRBV7-6 and J usage is TRBJ2-3, with 10 bases lining up with TRBD2. CDR1 is SGHVS, CDR2 FNYEAQ, per germline. Unmatched junction bases numbered 8, after V lost 5 bases and J lost 3 bases. This CDR3 comprises 16 residues. The CDR3, as DNA: TGTGCCAGCAGCCGGGCCCTAGCGGGGGCGACAGATACGCAGTATTTT. Protein product: CASSRALAGATDTQYF. Full variable domain (outside the CDR3, taken from reference TRBV7-6 and TRBJ2-3): GAGVSQSPRYKVTKRGQDVALRCDPISGHVSLYWYRQALGQGPEFLTYFNYEAQQDKSGLPNDRFSAERPEGSISTLTIQRTEQRDSAMYRCASSRALAGATDTQYFGPGTRLTVL.

This clone was seen a single time. The CDR3 nucleotides read TGTGCCAGCAGTTGGTCGAGGGCAGATACGCAGTATTTT. Translation gives CASSWSRADTQYF. This chain links TRBV9 with TRBJ2-3; perhaps TRBD2 as D (5 bases). V was cut by 5 bases and J by 4 bases, with 11 bases left in between. The length of the CDR3 is 13 residues. CDR1 is SGDLS, CDR2 YYNGEE, per germline.

The chain recombines TRBV7-6 with TRBJ1-4; 9 nucleotides match TRBD1. This CDR3 comprises 17 residues. J was trimmed by 7 bases and V by 4 bases; bases with no gene match: 13. Germline-derived CDR1 and CDR2 are SGHVS and FNYEAQ. The CDR3 here is CASSSVPGQGGTEKLFF. For the CDR3, the DNA is TGTGCCAGCAGCTCCGTCCCGGGACAGGGAGGTACTGAAAAACTGTTTTTT.

This clone turned up a few times. V and J are TRBV30 and TRBJ1-2, with D tentatively TRBD1 (5 bases). The germline gives CDR1 GTSNPN, CDR2 SVGIG (reference sequence). The CDR3 loop spans 13 amino acids. The germline V and J ends were trimmed by 0 bases and 2 bases, with 7 bases remaining between them. The CDR3 nucleotides read TGTGCCTGGAGTGTAAGGGGAAACTATGGCTACACCTTC. Residues: CAWSVRGNYGYTF.

In its sample, this clone was seen a few times. The gene calls are TRBV14 and TRBJ1-1; tentative D call: TRBD1 (5 bases). Trimming shortened V by 3 bases and J by 10 bases, and 18 bases separated the two germline ends. The germline gives CDR1 SGHDN, CDR2 FVKESK. The CDR3 has 14 residues. CDR3: CASSQERLGQGAFF. The CDR3 nucleotides read TGTGCCAGCAGCCAGGAAAGACTGGGGCAGGGAGCTTTCTTT.

V gene TRBV5-4 combines with J gene TRBJ1-1; 7 bases fit TRBD1. With 4 bases clipped from V and 4 bases from J, the junction kept 7 bases outside the gene matches. The CDR3 loop spans 14 amino acids. Germline CDR1 SGHNT, CDR2 YYREEE (reference sequence). The CDR3 sequence: CASSITGAGTEAFF. CDR3 sequence (DNA): TGTGCCAGCAGCATTACAGGGGCTGGCACTGAAGCTTTCTTT.

This chain connects TRBV21-1 to TRBJ2-2; no DNA check was done on the table's D call, TRBD2. TRBV21-1 is classified as a pseudogene. CDR3 length equals 15 residues. The CDR3 region has the DNA TGTGCCAGCAGCAATCCCCTACCGAACACCGGGGAGCTGTTTTTT. Translation gives CASSNPLPNTGELFF.

This clone was observed a handful of times. The rearrangement uses TRBV5-8 and TRBJ1-5; D is uncertain. The CDR3 covers 15 residues. V dropped 4 bases and J dropped 3 bases, with 14 bases sitting between them. Germline assignment: CDR1 SGHTS and CDR2 YDEGEE. This CDR3 is CASSRGVGINQPQHF. CDR3 nucleotide sequence: TGTGCCAGCAGCCGTGGCGTGGGGATCAATCAGCCCCAGCATTTT.

This clone was detected once. The chain carries TRBV24-1 and TRBJ2-3; 14 bases are shared with TRBD2. CDR3 size: 17 residues. The junction had 5 bases not matched to a gene; V was cut back by 4 bases and J by 3 bases. Germline values: CDR1 KGHDR, CDR2 SFDVKD. CDR3 region: CATSDPGTSGSTDTQYF. The CDR3 bases are TGTGCCACCAGTGACCCCGGGACTAGCGGGAGTACAGATACGCAGTATTTT.

Notes on this clone: One end of the junction does not line up with germline, which may come from a read error. This rearrangement joins TRBV13 to TRBJ2-1, with 11 nucleotides matching TRBD2. The CDR3 is made up of 14 amino acids. The germline gives CDR1 PRHDT, CDR2 FYEKMQ (reference sequence). As DNA, the CDR3 is TGTGCCAGCAGGTTAGCGGGAGGGCCTAGTGAGCAGTTCTTC. As protein: CASRLAGGPSEQFF.

The rearrangement links TRBV4-3 to TRBJ2-5; D tentatively reads TRBD1 or TRBD2 (5 bases each). The CDR3 totals 13 residues. Germline V lookup: CDR1 LGHNA, CDR2 YSLEER. Trimming cost V 4 bases and J 4 bases, with 10 bases left between them. CDR3 DNA sequence: TGCGCCAGCAGCCGGAATGGGGGAGAGACCCAGTACTTC. The encoded protein is CASSRNGGETQYF.

This clone was observed a few times. This chain connects TRBV5-6 to TRBJ1-2; TRBD1 matches at 8 bases. J gave up 9 bases and V 0 bases, and 13 bases lay outside the gene matches. From germline, CDR1 is SGHDT and CDR2 YYEEEE. This CDR3 has 16 residues. CDR3 sequence reads: CASSLGGQGTVRSYTF. CDR3 coding DNA: TGTGCCAGCAGCTTGGGAGGACAGGGCACCGTTCGAAGCTACACCTTC.

This clone was counted a few times. The CDR3 is CASSSTSPTYNEQFF. In DNA form, the CDR3 reads TGCGCCAGCAGCTCAACTTCTCCCACCTACAATGAGCAGTTCTTC. The J gene is TRBJ2-1, the V gene TRBV5-1; D gene ambiguous. Trimming removed 3 bases at V and 2 bases at J, with 12 bases between. The CDR3 runs 15 residues. The V gene's germline CDR1 is SGHRS and CDR2 YFSETQ.